This record looks at one T cell receptor (beta chain) sequence and its context. The clone's antigen remains unknown. Base qualities are not provided; no much larger clone lies one nucleotide away. TCRbeta CDR3 regions were amplified from genomic DNA by means of the immunoSEQ Assay, a bias-controlled multiplex PCR. Concerning the study's data processing: Within the assay, amplification of reference gene primers was used to estimate how many nucleated cells each sample contained. To quantify the absolute abundance of each unique TCRbeta CDR3 rearrangement, sequence reads were collapsed and filtered. Productive Simpson clonality was computed per sample as the square root of Simpson's diversity index over productive rearrangements. TCRdb retrieved this table from immuneACCESS and kept in-frame rearrangements only. Not all clones are present; in checked studies, unresolved V genes account for under half, and no reason is known for the remainder. The V and J calls and the clone size are those of that table, but D and trimming were determined from the DNA. The sample table lists about 62,000 clones, more than 90% of them with a count of one. About 5.4% of the sample is held by the ten biggest clonotypes.

The sample belongs to a study of blood T cell repertoires in COVID-19 (dated by TCRdb to the early 2020s). Regarding the research as a whole: The collaborator samples originated in the United States, Italy and Spain and spanned the acute and convalescent phases of COVID-19. The prospective study material was composed of cDNA or gDNA derived from T cells, B-cell-depleted T cells, or PBMCs. A freely available public database, intended as a resource for researchers studying the immune response to SARS-CoV-2, is where the repertoires were released. Where available, HLA class I and class II types were taken from metadata supplied by the sample provider and were not determined by assay-based typing. The samples were drawn from two sources: the first 160 participants of the ongoing ImmuneRACE study, and over 1,000 subjects contributed by 6 global collaborators. Sample metadata almost always included a de-identified subject ID, COVID-19 status, age in years and sex. The dataset comprised deeply sampled blood TCRbeta repertoires from subjects exposed to, actively infected with, or recovered from COVID-19. Broad study findings and their caveats: Clinical and demographic metadata were provided uncurated, with the amount varying by source and participant.

The collaborating institutions used their own protocols to collect whole blood in K2EDTA tubes. For TCRbeta analysis, collaborators shipped samples as frozen whole blood, isolated PBMCs, or DNA extracted from either of those sample types. V is pruned by 2 bases and J by 1 base, leaving 1 base of the junction without a gene match. The germline V gene (reference sequence) provides CDR1 SEHNR and CDR2 FQNEAQ. The CDR3 covers 14 residues, taking in both the cysteine and the phenylalanine. The read is trimmed to its CDR3 DNA, 42 bases read in frame from base 1. Sequenced: peripheral blood. The source of this sequence is a human donor in a cohort sampled during active COVID-19. The rearrangement joined TRBV7-9 to TRBJ1-1; 7 of the junction bases match TRBD1. The sequence in DNA is TGTGCCAGCAGCTTAAACAGGGGGAACACTGAAGCTTTCTTT. Translated, this gives CASSLNRGNTEAFF. Supplemented by the reference TRBV7-9 and TRBJ1-1 proteins around the CDR3, the complete variable domain is DTGVSQNPRHKITKRGQNVTFRCDPISEHNRLYWYRQTLGQGPEFLTYFQNEAQLEKSRLLSDRFSAERPKGSFSTLEIQRTEQGDSAMYLCASSLNRGNTEAFFGQGTRLTVV.